This TCR beta chain originates from a study of vaccination and CD4 T cells after COVID-19. Turning to the study itself: Between diagnosis and the drawing of post-COVID samples lay a median roughly 100 days (range 35 to 161). The cells were exposed to overlapping spike peptides originating from SARS-CoV-2, HCoV-NL63, HCoV-OC43 and HCoV-229E for stimulation. Investigators took post-vaccine samples a median approximately 73 days after dose two, within a range of 14 to 241.

Between the trimmed V and J ends, which lost 5 bases and 3 bases, there was a span of 19 bases. Germline assignment: CDR1 DFQATT and CDR2 SNEGSKA (reference sequence). This CDR3 is built from 15 residues. The sample's treatment: roughly ten-day PBMC culture with coronavirus spike peptide pools or control peptides (ViraFEST assay). ViraFEST used peptide pools to expand antigen-specific T cells before TCR sequencing. Sequenced with the Oncomine TCR Beta short-read assay was DNA taken from cultured CD4+ T cells. Each CDR3 protein gets one entry after TCRdb re-called the PCR reads with MiXCR. The repertoire holds some 18,000 distinct CDR3 sequences, with roughly 78% as singletons. This clonotype appeared a single time. Antigen specificity is unknown.

The V call is TRBV20-1, the J call TRBJ1-1; possible D gene TRBD1, 6 bases. The clonotype was recovered from a human donor who received a COVID-19 vaccine. The sample was CD4+ T cells from blood, cultured in vitro, taken after SARS-CoV-2 vaccination. The CDR3 is CSAPDRSRWDTEAFF. In nucleotides, the CDR3 is TGCAGTGCTCCCGACAGGTCCCGATGGGACACTGAAGCTTTCTTT.